The rows below give T cell receptor beta chains drawn from one sample of a study of T-cell memory formation after mild COVID-19. TCRdb passed the 5' RACE reads through MiXCR, listing each CDR3 protein once. Of 180,000 or so distinct CDR3 sequences detected, 11% appear once; the ten largest clones hold around 3.8%. Sample: PBMCs or a T cell subset sorted from them (not recorded which). Receptors were obtained from a man younger than 35 who had mild COVID-19 (a few samples of this study predate the infection). Cell type and time point are not known. Each CDR3 is given with its conserved first and last residue. Clone size, where shown, is once, few, many, or a class for clones that have expanded.

V: TRBV7-2; size: .; J: TRBJ2-1; CDR3: CASSNPGTGAYNEQFF
V: TRBV7-9; size: .; J: TRBJ2-1; CDR3: CASSAPLGRGNNEQFF
V: TRBV10-1; size: few; J: TRBJ2-1; CDR3: CASSAQGSEQFF
V: TRBV5-1; size: .; J: TRBJ2-5; CDR3: CASSSTRDQETQYF
V: TRBV28; size: .; J: TRBJ1-2; CDR3: CASSLMGQGASNYGYTF
V: TRBV9; size: few; J: TRBJ2-7; CDR3: CASSVAPDNYEQYF
V: TRBV7-9; size: many; J: TRBJ1-1; CDR3: CASSLTMNTEAFF
V: TRBV7-8; size: .; J: TRBJ2-1; CDR3: CATILRLAARNEQFF
V: TRBV7-2; size: few; J: TRBJ2-2; CDR3: CASRGLGFTGELFF
V: TRBV6-2/TRBV6-3; size: few; J: TRBJ2-5; CDR3: CASTGRQETQYF
V: TRBV12-3/TRBV12-4; size: few; J: TRBJ2-7; CDR3: CASSHNTGQGGSYEQYF
V: TRBV5-1; size: many; J: TRBJ1-1; CDR3: CASSLGGQNTEAFF
V: TRBV6-2/TRBV6-3; size: .; J: TRBJ2-5; CDR3: CASSLDSWASETQYF
V: TRBV7-2; size: .; J: TRBJ2-3; CDR3: CASSLGGGNRDTQYF
V: TRBV7-2; size: few; J: TRBJ2-1; CDR3: CASSFEGAGKSEQFF
V: TRBV5-5; size: few; J: TRBJ2-1; CDR3: CASSSQSPYNEQFF
V: TRBV4-2; size: .; J: TRBJ1-2; CDR3: CASSQEHLGYGGYTF
V: TRBV5-1; size: few; J: TRBJ2-1; CDR3: CASSSHGGTYNEQFF
V: TRBV5-1; size: few; J: TRBJ2-5; CDR3: CASSVVGTSGVETQYF
V: TRBV7-9; size: .; J: TRBJ1-1; CDR3: CASSRSTGQDGTEAFF
V: TRBV4-3; size: few; J: TRBJ1-1; CDR3: CASSQDRFAEAFF
V: TRBV7-3; size: few; J: TRBJ2-2; CDR3: CASSPGTGLPSNTGELFF
V: TRBV7-2; size: .; J: TRBJ2-2; CDR3: CASSFPPGGLNTGELFF
V: TRBV7-3; size: .; J: TRBJ2-7; CDR3: CASSYGPIYEQYF
V: TRBV5-5; size: .; J: TRBJ2-1; CDR3: CASSLQWGSSFF
V: TRBV5-6; size: few; J: TRBJ1-5; CDR3: CASSLGAEGQGNQPQHF
V: TRBV12-3/TRBV12-4; size: once; J: TRBJ1-1; CDR3: CASSLQDFPLGAFF
V: TRBV5-1; size: many; J: TRBJ2-3; CDR3: CASSLWDSEADTQYF
V: TRBV20-1; size: few; J: TRBJ1-5; CDR3: CSASSQVNQPQHF
V: TRBV6-6; size: .; J: TRBJ2-1; CDR3: CASSPADNEQFF
V: TRBV3-1; size: .; J: TRBJ2-3; CDR3: CASSPGLAGVTDTQYF
V: TRBV7-2; size: few; J: TRBJ1-1; CDR3: CASSFGRENTEAFF
V: TRBV10-3; size: .; J: TRBJ1-1; CDR3: CAISEINTEAFF
V: TRBV5-5; size: many; J: TRBJ2-5; CDR3: CASSFFLLGGKETQYF
V: TRBV12-3/TRBV12-4; size: .; J: TRBJ1-3; CDR3: CASSFTAGNTIYF
V: TRBV5-6; size: few; J: TRBJ2-2; CDR3: CASSFYSGELFF
V: TRBV7-2; size: few; J: TRBJ2-5; CDR3: CASSLWASGGASETQYF
V: TRBV5-1; size: few; J: TRBJ2-7; CDR3: CASGSTGAYEQYF
V: TRBV11-2; size: many; J: TRBJ2-1; CDR3: CASSLRGVRGQVYNEQFF
V: TRBV7-3; size: few; J: TRBJ1-6; CDR3: CASSSDGYNSPLHF
V: TRBV29-1; size: once; J: TRBJ2-7; CDR3: CSVNRDRVGEQYF
V: TRBV20-1; size: few; J: TRBJ2-5; CDR3: CSAYPRGQETQYF
V: TRBV27; size: .; J: TRBJ1-6; CDR3: CASSRRHLNSPLHF
V: TRBV5-1; size: many; J: TRBJ1-1; CDR3: CASSFYRGPLMNTEAFF
V: TRBV11-2; size: many; J: TRBJ2-3; CDR3: CASSLSHTDTQYF
V: TRBV12-3/TRBV12-4; size: .; J: TRBJ2-3; CDR3: CASRLAGGRTDTQYF
V: TRBV12-3/TRBV12-4; size: few; J: TRBJ1-2; CDR3: CASSPSGGLGYTF
V: TRBV24-1; size: .; J: TRBJ2-3; CDR3: CATSEGQGRYTQYF
V: TRBV2; size: few; J: TRBJ1-5; CDR3: CASSVWGHQPQHF
V: TRBV12-3/TRBV12-4; size: .; J: TRBJ1-5; CDR3: CASRTGVSNQPQHF